This T cell receptor beta chain was captured in a study of T cell responses to AZD1222 COVID-19 vaccine (dated by TCRdb to 2020 to 2022). About the study as a whole: AZD1222 recipients with second doses at about 4 weeks or about 12 weeks were pooled, because spike-specific TCR depth and breadth did not differ between schedules. Trial participants were enrolled into age subgroups of 18-55, 56-69 and 70-plus years, which contained about 160, 30 and 59 TCR-sequenced participants, respectively. A total of approximately 250 trial participants underwent TCR sequencing, of whom around 210 had received two doses of AZD1222 and about 25 had received two doses of the MenACWY control vaccine.

The paper's findings and limits, for the study overall: After two AZD1222 doses, spike-specific TCR breadth and depth were significantly higher than at day 0 and than in MenACWY recipients. In the small 56-69-year group, the increase in depth fell short of significance, most likely because of low power. Because no day 14 peak-response samples were available, the repertoires could be characterized only after the peak T cell response. Epitopes outside the regions mutated in the B.1.351 and B.1.1.7 variants were reportedly recognized by nearly half of the unique spike-specific TCRs. Conclusions about previously exposed vaccinees are limited, since just 5 to 7 AZD1222 recipients were seropositive for SARS-CoV-2 at baseline. Most participants were white British and females outnumbered males, and the authors suggested that clonal diversity may have been underestimated. Vaccine-associated CD4 TCRs spanned the whole spike protein, with dominant responses in regions 160-218 and 743-854.

Interpreted using the paper, the time point label stands for: baseline before first vaccination. The vaccinee samples were drawn from two UK trials, COV001 and COV002, one of which was a single-blind randomized controlled phase 2/3 trial testing AZD1222 (ChAdOx1 nCoV-19) in healthy adults. For TCRbeta chain sequencing, PBMC samples from trial participants were taken at day 0 and at day 28 after the second dose. From the germline V gene, CDR1 is SGHAT and CDR2 is FQNNGV. Including the terminal cysteine and phenylalanine, the CDR3 comprises 15 residues. Of all the DNA, just the CDR3 is kept, 45 bases in frame from base 1. Trimming at the junction amounts to 1 base on V and 2 bases on J, and the germline ends lie 11 bases apart. Concerning this clone itself: The antigen this receptor binds is unknown. Within one base of it there is no much larger clone, and no base qualities were kept.

The CDR3 regions of human TCRbeta chains were analyzed by immunosequencing. Processing in the source paper ran as follows. Repertoire TCRs were checked for matches against a reference library of SARS-CoV-2-specific TCRs that had been generated using the MIRA antigen-specificity platform. Breadth was defined as the fraction of unique TCRs that were SARS-CoV-2-associated, and depth was defined as the fraction of total T cells that were SARS-CoV-2-associated. Using the MIRA data, every spike-specific TCR was mapped to the spike region that the TCR reacted to and assigned to either a CD4 or a CD8 class. Log10-transformed breadth and depth values were compared by one-way ANOVA with Sidak's multiple comparisons tests. Entries here come from immuneACCESS through TCRdb and include only in-frame sequences with V and J called. Some clones fail to appear in such tables; in the studies checked, an unresolved V gene covers under half of the shortfall, and the cause of the remainder is unknown. The V and J calls and clone size were taken over from that table, and D and trimming were inferred from the DNA. The sample table records under 200,000 clones; approximately 93% of these occur just once. Around 4% of the sample is held by the ten biggest clonotypes.

The V gene is TRBV11-2 and the J gene is TRBJ1-2; 5 matching bases give a weak D call of TRBD1. Sample: peripheral blood, taken on day 0 of AZD1222 vaccination. The clonotype was recovered from an adult in good health. Here the CDR3 is given as CASSLVQGKNYGYTF. The bases are TGTGCCAGCAGCTTAGTCCAGGGCAAGAACTATGGCTACACCTTC. Extended through the reference TRBV11-2 and TRBJ1-2 proteins, this CDR3 yields the full variable domain: EAGVAQSPRYKIIEKRQSVAFWCNPISGHATLYWYQQILGQGPKLLIQFQNNGVVDDSQLPKDRFSAERLKGVDSTLKIQPAKLEDSAVYLCASSLVQGKNYGYTFGSGTRLTVV.